These 7 T cell receptor beta chains originate from one sample sequenced in a study of cytomegalovirus exposure and HLA in healthy donors. The primer mix had 60 Vbeta and 13 Jbeta primers. Sequencing used immunoSEQ multiplex PCR; TCRdb keeps in-frame clones, though not all of them. Here the sample spans more than 15,000 clones, approximately 70% being singletons. The sequenced material came from PBMCs. All receptors derive from a man between 18 and 29 years old in good health and CMV-seronegative.

The chain joins TRBV7-9 to TRBJ1-2; D is unclear. Germline CDR1 SEHNR, CDR2 FQNEAQ (reference sequence). The length of the CDR3 is 15 residues. V gave up 1 base and J gave up 0 bases, with 9 bases separating them. CDR3 in amino acids: CASSLDLQANYGYTF. In DNA form, the CDR3 reads TGTGCCAGCAGCTTAGACCTGCAGGCTAACTATGGCTACACCTTC.

The genes are TRBV29-1 and TRBJ1-3, with 9 bases fitting TRBD1. V dropped 7 bases and J dropped 0; count of bases not matched to a gene: 7. Germline loops: CDR1 SQVTM, CDR2 ANQGSEA. The CDR3 contains 15 residues. This CDR3 reads CSARTGASSGNTIYF. DNA for the CDR3: TGCAGCGCCCGGACAGGGGCTAGCTCTGGAAACACCATATATTTT.

This sequence joins TRBV7-2 and TRBJ2-1; a weak D match, TRBD2 (5 bases). Germline values: CDR1 SGHTA, CDR2 FQGNSA. Trimming stripped 0 bases from V and 2 bases from J, with 8 bases between. CDR3 size: 15 residues. CDR3 in amino acids: CASSLARATYNEQFF. As DNA, the CDR3 is TGTGCCAGCAGCTTAGCGCGGGCGACCTACAATGAGCAGTTCTTC. Using reference TRBV7-2 and TRBJ2-1 for the parts outside the CDR3, the full variable domain is GAGVSQSPSNKVTEKGKDVELRCDPISGHTALYWYRQSLGQGLEFLIYFQGNSAPDKSGLPSDRFSAERTGGSVSTLTIQRTQQEDSAVYLCASSLARATYNEQFFGPGTRLTVL.

The genes are TRBV30 and TRBJ1-2; D possibly corresponds to TRBD1 (6 bases). CDR1 is GTSNPN and CDR2 is SVGIG in the germline V gene (reference sequence). The V end was cut by 4 bases, the J end by 3 bases, with 18 bases between. This CDR3 is 15 amino acids long. The CDR3 reads CAWTGYDRKDYGYTF. In DNA, the CDR3 is TGTGCCTGGACCGGATATGACAGGAAAGACTATGGCTACACCTTC.

The chain carries TRBV9 and TRBJ1-2, with D hard to call. The germline V and J ends were trimmed by 0 bases and 4 bases, with 7 bases remaining between them. CDR1 is SGDLS, CDR2 YYNGEE, per germline. The CDR3 runs to 13 residues. The CDR3 here is CASSVGGGYGYTF. In nucleotides, the CDR3 is TGTGCCAGCAGCGTAGGAGGCGGCTATGGCTACACCTTC. The full variable domain, with the rest looked up from reference TRBV9 and TRBJ1-2, is DSGVTQTPKHLITATGQRVTLRCSPRSGDLSVYWYQQSLDQGLQFLIQYYNGEERAKGNILERFSAQQFPDLHSELNLSSLELGDSALYFCASSVGGGYGYTFGSGTRLTVV.

The chain uses TRBV5-4 and TRBJ2-2; TRBD2 is a possible D gene (6 bases). CDR3 size: 15 residues. Trimming stripped 1 base from V and 9 bases from J, with 16 bases between. The V gene's germline CDR1 is SGHNT and CDR2 YYREEE (reference sequence). In DNA, the CDR3 is TGTGCCAGCAGCTTGTCCGGGGGACCACCCCGGGAGCTGTTTTTT. Translating it yields CASSLSGGPPRELFF.

This chain uses TRBV10-1 with TRBJ2-7; 9 bases fit TRBD2. From germline, CDR1 is WNHNN and CDR2 SYGVQD (reference sequence). This CDR3 has 16 residues. V shed 0 bases, J shed 5 bases, and the junction held 8 bases outside the gene matches. The chain's CDR3 is CASSESTSGPHDEQYF. CDR3 nucleotide sequence: TGCGCCAGCAGTGAGTCAACTAGCGGGCCCCATGACGAGCAGTACTTC.